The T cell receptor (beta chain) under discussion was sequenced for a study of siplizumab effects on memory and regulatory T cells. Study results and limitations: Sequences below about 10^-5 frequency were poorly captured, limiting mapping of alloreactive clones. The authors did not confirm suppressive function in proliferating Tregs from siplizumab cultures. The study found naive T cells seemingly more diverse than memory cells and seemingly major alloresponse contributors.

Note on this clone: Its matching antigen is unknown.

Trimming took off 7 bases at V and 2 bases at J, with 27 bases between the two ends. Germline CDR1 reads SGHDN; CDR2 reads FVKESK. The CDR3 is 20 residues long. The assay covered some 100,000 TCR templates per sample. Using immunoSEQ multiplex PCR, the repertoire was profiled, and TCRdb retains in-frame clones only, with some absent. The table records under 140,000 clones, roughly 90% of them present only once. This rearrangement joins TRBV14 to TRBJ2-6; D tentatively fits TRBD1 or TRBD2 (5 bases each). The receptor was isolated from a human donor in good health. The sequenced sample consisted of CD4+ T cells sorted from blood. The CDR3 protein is CASTPLRAGLEGPGANVLTF. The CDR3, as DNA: TGTGCCAGCACCCCCCTCCGGGCAGGGCTCGAGGGGCCTGGGGCCAACGTCCTGACTTTC.